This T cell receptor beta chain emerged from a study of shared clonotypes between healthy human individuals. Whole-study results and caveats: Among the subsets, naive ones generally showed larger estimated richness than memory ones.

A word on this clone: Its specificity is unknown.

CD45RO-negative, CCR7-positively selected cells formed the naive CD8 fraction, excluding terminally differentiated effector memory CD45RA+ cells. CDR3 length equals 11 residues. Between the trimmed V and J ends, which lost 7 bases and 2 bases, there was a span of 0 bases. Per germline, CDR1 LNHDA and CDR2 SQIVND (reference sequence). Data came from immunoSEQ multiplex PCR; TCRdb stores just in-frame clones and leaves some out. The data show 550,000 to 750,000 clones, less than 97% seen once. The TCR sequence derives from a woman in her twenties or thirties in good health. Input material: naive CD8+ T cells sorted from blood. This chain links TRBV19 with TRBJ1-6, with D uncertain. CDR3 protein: CASTYNSPLHF. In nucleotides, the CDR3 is TGTGCCAGTACCTATAATTCACCCCTCCACTTT.